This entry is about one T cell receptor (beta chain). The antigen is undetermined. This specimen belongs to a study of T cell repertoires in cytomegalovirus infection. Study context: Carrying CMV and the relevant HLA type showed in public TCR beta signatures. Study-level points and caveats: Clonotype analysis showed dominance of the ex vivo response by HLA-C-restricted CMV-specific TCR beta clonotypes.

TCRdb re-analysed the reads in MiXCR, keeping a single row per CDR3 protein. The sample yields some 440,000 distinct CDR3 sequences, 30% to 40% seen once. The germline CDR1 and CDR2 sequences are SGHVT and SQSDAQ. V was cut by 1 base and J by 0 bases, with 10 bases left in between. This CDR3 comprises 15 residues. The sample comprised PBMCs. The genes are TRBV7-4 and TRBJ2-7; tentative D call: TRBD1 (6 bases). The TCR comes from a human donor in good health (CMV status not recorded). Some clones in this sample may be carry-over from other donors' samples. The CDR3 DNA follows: TGTGCCAGCAGCTTAGGAGGACAGAGCTCCTACGAGCAGTACTTC. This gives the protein CASSLGGQSSYEQYF.